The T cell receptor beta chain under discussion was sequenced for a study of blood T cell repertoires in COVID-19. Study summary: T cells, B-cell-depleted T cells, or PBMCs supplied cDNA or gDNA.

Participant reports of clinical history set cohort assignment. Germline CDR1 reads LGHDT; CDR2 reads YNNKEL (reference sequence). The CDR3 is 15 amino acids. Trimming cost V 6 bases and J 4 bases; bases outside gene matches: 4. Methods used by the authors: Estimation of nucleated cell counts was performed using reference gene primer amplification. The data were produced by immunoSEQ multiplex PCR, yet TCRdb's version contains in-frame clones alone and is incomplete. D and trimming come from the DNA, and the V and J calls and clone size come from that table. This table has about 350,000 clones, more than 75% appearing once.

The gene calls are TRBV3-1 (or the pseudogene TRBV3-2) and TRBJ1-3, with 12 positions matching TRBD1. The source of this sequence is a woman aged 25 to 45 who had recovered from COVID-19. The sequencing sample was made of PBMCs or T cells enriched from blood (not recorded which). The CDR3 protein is CASSPGTGGGNTIYF. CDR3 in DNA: TGTGCCAGCAGTCCAGGGACAGGGGGCGGAAACACCATATATTTT.